A single T cell receptor beta chain is shown here with its context. Ten or more counts support this clonotype. What antigen it recognizes has not been identified. Base qualities are not at hand, and no much larger clone is one base apart. The sample originates from a study of blood T cells in healthy people across ages (dated by TCRdb to between 2015 and 2017). A note on the overall study: In model experiments, roughly one uniquely barcoded TCR beta cDNA molecule per two T cells was captured by template switching. To track age-related changes in TCR beta repertoire diversity, the study relied on deep sequencing normalized with unique cDNA molecular identifiers. Four age groups were formed from the donors: young (average about 16 years), middle-aged (less than 40), aged (62) and long-lived (around 82). To avoid experimental bias, donors of different ages were spread randomly across the sequencing lanes. Two additional independent replicas of 1 million unique cDNA reads from the same blood draw were analyzed for two donors (one aged 18 to 29 and one aged 80 or older). The paper as a whole reports these results and caveats: Compared with the aged group, the long-lived group had more naive CD4+ T cells, fewer expanded clones and increased TCR diversity, a pattern suggesting age selection. Estimates of total diversity based on one million sequenced T cells were considered lower bounds and underestimates. Because the CMV infection status of the donors was unknown, age-related changes in expanded clonotypes may potentially have been confounded. Because profiling used bulk unsorted PBMCs, naive and antigen-experienced compartments could not be compared conclusively. There was a strong correlation between observed TCR beta diversity and the percentage of naive T cells measured by flow cytometry. As age increased, observed TCR beta diversity per million T cells dropped in a roughly linear way, and a significant reduction was already evident by age around 41.

The approximately 41 donors, aged about 6 to 100 years, were systemically healthy Caucasian individuals from Russia. Roughly 9.5 milliliters of peripheral blood were drawn from each donor into EDTA-treated Vacutainer tubes. PBMCs were isolated by Ficoll-Paque density-gradient centrifugation, with at least 6.5 million obtained per sample. Trizol reagent was used to extract total RNA from the PBMCs, yielding at least 6 micrograms per sample. Naive CD45RAhigh/CD27high T cell percentages were measured by flow cytometry on a PBMC aliquot from every donor. CDR1 and CDR2, per the germline V gene, are MNHEY and SVGEGT. The germline ends are 10 bases apart after V is trimmed by 2 bases and J by 2 bases. The CDR3 contains 14 residues, cysteine and phenylalanine counted. Of the read, only the CDR3 DNA is kept; its 42 bases are in frame from base 1. Library generation was performed with 5' RACE. TCRdb names Illumina HiSeq 2500 as the instrument used. A second PCR of about 6 to 11 cycles was performed with a sample-barcoded 5' primer and a J-beta primer mix. A template-switch 5' adaptor carrying 12 random nucleotides introduced a unique molecular identifier onto each TCR beta cDNA molecule. Each sample yielded at least 3 million CDR3-containing paired-end reads. The Mint cDNA synthesis kit, primed by a TRBC-specific oligonucleotide, was used to synthesize first-strand cDNA from all RNA. Following uracil-DNA glycosylase treatment, all cDNA underwent a first 18-cycle PCR with the universal primers M1SS and BC2_uni_R. Turning to the authors' computational methods: For normalization, 1 million high-quality reads, each with a distinct molecular identifier, were randomly selected from each sample. Instead of being binned into consensus sequences, reads that shared molecular identifiers were thrown out. MiTCR, with a Q25 quality threshold and the strictest error-elimination algorithm, was used for CDR3 identification, clonotype clustering and error correction. Lower-bound total TCR beta diversity was estimated with a nonparametric unseen species model using Euler transformation. Through fastp at Q25 and MiXCR, TCRdb rebuilt clones from the public reads, retaining in-frame beta chains. For every CDR3 protein sequence, its rows merge into one entry that carries the most common genes and DNA. The V and J calls shown here were made by TCRdb, not taken from the authors' results. This sample lists hundreds of thousands of distinct CDR3 sequences; 32% were detected once. The ten largest clones capture roughly 15% of the sample.

The clonotype comes from an elderly woman in good health. Donor details come from another sample of the same person, matched by shared clones. The specimen was blood. The chain is assembled from TRBV6-2 or TRBV6-3 and TRBJ2-7; TRBD1 is perhaps the D gene, given 6 matching bases. The CDR3 protein sequence reads: CASSYETGTYEQYF. The DNA sequence reads TGTGCCAGCAGTTACGAGACAGGAACCTACGAGCAGTACTTC.